The next 28 T cell receptor beta chains were all read from a single sample in a study of T cell changes during pregnancy in multiple sclerosis. Data came from immunoSEQ multiplex PCR; TCRdb stores just in-frame clones and leaves some out. The sample includes around 40,000 clones, 90% to 95% of them seen just once. The sequencing here drew on CD4+ T cells from peripheral blood mononuclear cells, taken in the second trimester of pregnancy. Receptors were obtained from a female donor with multiple sclerosis, enrolled in a pregnancy study.

V and J are TRBV2 and TRBJ2-1, with TRBD2 matching over 15 bases. Looked up from germline, CDR1 is SNHLY and CDR2 is FYNNEI. The CDR3 is made up of 16 amino acids. The ends lost 6 bases at V and 13 bases at J; junction bases unmatched: 13. DNA of the CDR3: TGTGCCAGCAGGGGGACGGGACTAGCGGGAGGATGGGAACAGTTCTTC. Its protein product is CASRGTGLAGGWEQFF.

The chain is built from TRBV5-6 and TRBJ2-5; TRBD2 agrees at 15 bases. Germline V lookup: CDR1 SGHDT, CDR2 YYEEEE. The V segment lost 0 bases and the J segment 6 bases; nucleotides outside the gene matches: 3. This CDR3 contains 16 residues. The CDR3 reads CASSLAGTSGGQTQYF. The CDR3 nucleotides are TGTGCCAGCAGCTTGGCGGGGACTAGCGGGGGGCAGACCCAGTACTTC.

The V and J genes are TRBV5-1 and TRBJ1-1, with D possibly matching TRBD1 (5 bases). V was cut by 4 bases and J by 8 bases, with 15 bases left in between. The CDR3 is made up of 13 amino acids. The germline V gene encodes CDR1 SGHRS and CDR2 YFSETQ. The CDR3 spells CASSGGDFIEAFF. The CDR3 region has the DNA TGCGCCAGCAGCGGGGGGGATTTTATCGAAGCTTTCTTT. The whole variable domain, filled in from reference TRBV5-1 and TRBJ1-1, reads KAGVTQTPRYLIKTRGQQVTLSCSPISGHRSVSWYQQTPGQGLQFLFEYFSETQRNKGNFPGRFSGRQFSNSRSEMNVSTLELGDSALYLCASSGGDFIEAFFGQGTRLTVV.

In DNA form, the CDR3 reads TGTGCCAGCAGCCAAGAATGGGGGGGCACAGATACGCAGTATTTT. Translating it yields CASSQEWGGTDTQYF. The rearrangement joins TRBV4-2 to TRBJ2-3, with D possibly TRBD2 on 6 matching bases. Looked up from germline, CDR1 is LGHNA and CDR2 is YNFKEQ. This CDR3 has 15 residues. Trimming took 0 bases from V and 1 from J, leaving 8 bases between them.

This chain uses TRBV2 with TRBJ2-7, with D possibly matching TRBD1 (7 bases). Trimming left V 6 bases short and J 6 bases short, with 21 bases between. The CDR3 extends over 15 amino acids. Germline CDR1 is SNHLY and CDR2 is FYNNEI. The CDR3 DNA reads as TGTGCCAGCAGGGGAGGACAGGAGCCTCTTCGCGAGCAGTACTTC. Protein product: CASRGGQEPLREQYF.

The V gene is TRBV28, the J gene TRBJ2-2; 7 bases align to TRBD2. CDR3 length equals 18 residues. CDR1 and CDR2 from the germline V gene are MDHEN and SYDVKM. Trimming took 3 bases from V and 5 from J; bases not matched to a gene: 15. The CDR3 loop is CASSFAGVDLGYTGELFF. CDR3 in DNA: TGTGCCAGCAGTTTCGCGGGAGTCGACCTGGGGTATACCGGGGAGCTGTTTTTT.

The rearrangement links TRBV29-1 to TRBJ1-3; D is ambiguous. Germline CDR1 reads SQVTM; CDR2 reads ANQGSEA. This CDR3 is built from 11 residues. The V gene lost 6 bases and the J gene lost 4 bases, with 7 bases spanning the gap. The CDR3 loop is CSVLRGNTIYF. The CDR3 nucleotides are TGCAGCGTCCTCAGGGGAAACACCATATATTTT.

The chain combines TRBV19 with TRBJ2-5; perhaps TRBD1 as D (5 bases). The CDR3 extends over 16 amino acids. V was pared by 0 bases and J by 0 bases, with 11 bases between. The germline V gene has CDR1 LNHDA and CDR2 SQIVND (reference sequence). The CDR3 DNA is TGTGCCAGTAGTATAGATTTTAGGGGAAACCAAGAGACCCAGTACTTC. Protein product: CASSIDFRGNQETQYF.

The chain uses TRBV29-1 and TRBJ1-2; 8 nucleotides line up with TRBD1. V was pared by 8 bases and J by 0 bases, with 5 bases of the junction left unmatched. CDR1 and CDR2 from the germline V gene are SQVTM and ANQGSEA. The CDR3 extends over 13 amino acids. The CDR3 here is CSFGQGANYGYTF. The CDR3 DNA reads as TGCAGCTTCGGACAGGGCGCTAACTATGGCTACACCTTC. Based on the CDR3 plus reference TRBV29-1 and TRBJ1-2, the full variable domain is SAVISQKPSRDICQRGTSLTIQCQVDSQVTMMFWYRQQPGQSLTLIATANQGSEATYESGFVIDKFPISRPNLTFSTLTVSNMSPEDSSIYLCSFGQGANYGYTFGSGTRLTVV.

V and J are TRBV6-1 and TRBJ2-1; D might be TRBD2 (6 bases). The V gene's germline CDR1 is MNHNS and CDR2 SASEGT. The CDR3 sequence is 15 residues long. Trimming shortened V by 1 base and J by 7 bases, and 14 bases separated the two germline ends. The DNA of the CDR3 is TGTGCCAGCAGTGAAGAAGGGTGGAGGGGTAATGAGCAGTTCTTC. Protein sequence: CASSEEGWRGNEQFF.

The genes are TRBV6-1 and TRBJ2-2; D gene ambiguous. CDR3 length: 13 residues. The V and J ends lost 7 bases and 6 bases respectively, with 12 bases between them. Germline loops: CDR1 MNHNS, CDR2 SASEGT. The CDR3 nucleotides read TGTGCCAGCATGATTCTAACGTCCGGGGAGCTGTTTTTT. It yields the protein CASMILTSGELFF.

The chain combines TRBV6-1 with TRBJ2-2; 9 bases fit TRBD1. The length of the CDR3 is 16 residues. Germline V gives CDR1 MNHNS, CDR2 SASEGT. Trimming removed 4 bases from V and 1 base from J; junction bases left unmatched: 4. CDR3 in amino acids: CASSGQGEGNTGELFF. The CDR3 nucleotides are TGTGCCAGCAGTGGACAGGGGGAGGGGAACACCGGGGAGCTGTTTTTT.

For the CDR3, the DNA is TGTGCCAGCAGTGCCTGGCCAACTAATGAAAAACTGTTTTTT. This encodes CASSAWPTNEKLFF. The chain employs TRBV6-1 and TRBJ1-4, with unresolved D. Germline V gene data show CDR1 as MNHNS and CDR2 as SASEGT. Trimming removed 4 bases from V and 0 bases from J, with 6 bases in between. The CDR3 is 14 residues long.

V usage is TRBV10-1 and J usage is TRBJ1-4; 10 bases match TRBD1. V shed 6 bases, J shed 7 bases, and the junction held 8 bases outside the gene matches. Germline CDR1 and CDR2: WNHNN and SYGVQD (reference sequence). This CDR3 is 15 amino acids long. In DNA form, the CDR3 reads TGCGCCAGCAGCGCTGAGACAGGGGGCTGTGAAAAACTGTTTTTT. It codes for CASSAETGGCEKLFF.

The genes are TRBV5-6 and TRBJ1-1; 7 bases map to TRBD1. V lost 1 base and J lost 2; bases outside the gene matches: 14. Germline V gene sequence: CDR1 SGHDT, CDR2 YYEEEE. This CDR3 is 18 amino acids long. CDR3 residues: CASSLSQGVVGLNTEAFF. The CDR3 nucleotides are TGTGCCAGCAGCTTGAGCCAGGGGGTCGTCGGGCTCAACACTGAAGCTTTCTTT. The variable domain in full, with the rest retrieved from reference TRBV5-6 and TRBJ1-1, is DAGVTQSPTHLIKTRGQQVTLRCSPKSGHDTVSWYQQALGQGPQFIFQYYEEEERQRGNFPDRFSGHQFPNYSSELNVNALLLGDSALYLCASSLSQGVVGLNTEAFFGQGTRLTVV.

The rearrangement uses TRBV5-4 and TRBJ2-7; weak D call: TRBD1 (5 bases). The CDR3 is made up of 15 amino acids. Germline values: CDR1 SGHNT, CDR2 YYREEE (reference sequence). Trimming removed 0 bases at V and 1 base at J, with 11 bases between. The CDR3: CASSLGDSLSYEQYF. CDR3 nucleotide sequence: TGTGCCAGCAGCTTGGGAGACAGCCTATCCTACGAGCAGTACTTC. The complete variable domain, with remaining parts taken from reference TRBV5-4 and TRBJ2-7, reads ETGVTQSPTHLIKTRGQQVTLRCSSQSGHNTVSWYQQALGQGPQFIFQYYREEENGRGNFPPRFSGLQFPNYSSELNVNALELDDSALYLCASSLGDSLSYEQYFGPGTRLTVT.

The CDR3 protein is CASLPPGTGDANTEAFF. The CDR3 bases are TGTGCCAGCCTTCCACCCGGGACAGGGGACGCGAACACTGAAGCTTTCTTT. The chain carries TRBV5-4 and TRBJ1-1, with 10 bases aligning to TRBD1. The CDR3 has 17 amino acids. Germline V lookup: CDR1 SGHNT, CDR2 YYREEE (reference sequence). Trimming cost V 7 bases and J 1 base; bases outside gene matches: 13.

In its sample, this clone was seen once. This chain links TRBV19 with TRBJ1-2; 7 positions match TRBD1. Germline CDR1 and CDR2: LNHDA and SQIVND (reference sequence). J gave up 5 bases and V 9 bases, and 12 bases lay outside the gene matches. The CDR3 loop spans 14 amino acids. The CDR3 loop is CASRRQGVGYGYTF. The CDR3 coding sequence is TGTGCCAGCCGGCGGCAGGGGGTTGGTTATGGCTACACCTTC.

The genes are TRBV6-5 and TRBJ2-7; 9 positions agree with TRBD1. This CDR3 has 14 amino acids. V was clipped by 6 bases and J by 3 bases; unmatched bases: 6. CDR1 is MNHEY and CDR2 is SVGAGI in the germline V gene. CDR3 DNA sequence: TGTGCCAGCAGGTCGGGACAGGGATTCTACGAGCAGTACTTC. Translated: CASRSGQGFYEQYF.

The J gene is TRBJ1-1, the V gene TRBV5-8, with D unclear. V lost 5 bases and J lost 6, with 11 bases in between. Germline V gene sequence: CDR1 SGHTS, CDR2 YDEGEE. This CDR3 spans 12 amino acids. The chain's CDR3 is CASREEIAEAFF. The CDR3 region has the DNA TGTGCCAGCAGGGAGGAAATCGCTGAAGCTTTCTTT.

V gene TRBV7-6 combines with J gene TRBJ1-5, with D unresolved. CDR1 and CDR2 (germline): SGHVS, FNYEAQ. The length of the CDR3 is 13 residues. V gave up 5 bases and J gave up 0 bases, with 5 bases separating them. This CDR3 is CASSANSNQPQHF. CDR3 coding DNA: TGTGCCAGCAGCGCTAATAGCAATCAGCCCCAGCATTTT.

The rearrangement uses TRBV5-1 and TRBJ2-3; D possibly corresponds to TRBD1 (6 bases). Germline CDR1 reads SGHRS; CDR2 reads YFSETQ. V was trimmed by 3 bases and J by 3 bases, leaving 17 bases between them. This CDR3 spans 16 amino acids. DNA of the CDR3: TGCGCCAGCAGCTCACGACAGGCCCTTCAAACAGATACGCAGTATTTT. Amino acid sequence: CASSSRQALQTDTQYF.

The chain is built from TRBV10-3 and TRBJ1-1; 9 nucleotides align to TRBD1. V lost 2 bases, J lost 4 bases, and 11 bases stayed unmatched. CDR1 is ENHRY, CDR2 SYGVKD, per germline. The CDR3 length is 17 residues. CDR3 nucleotide sequence: TGTGCCATCAGTGAGGGGCGCGCCGGGACAGGGACCACTGAAGCTTTCTTT. As protein: CAISEGRAGTGTTEAFF.

A word on this clone: At the DNA level, this CDR3 is encoded by other sequences in the same sample as well. This chain uses TRBV11-2 with TRBJ1-1; 8 bases match TRBD1. This CDR3 comprises 13 residues. Germline trimming cut 3 bases from V and 3 bases from J; bases unmatched to any gene: 0. The germline CDR1 and CDR2 sequences are SGHAT and FQNNGV. This CDR3 reads CASSLDRDTEAFF. CDR3 in DNA: TGTGCCAGCAGCTTGGACAGGGACACTGAAGCTTTCTTT.

The chain has TRBV7-2 and TRBJ2-5, with D unresolved. CDR1 is SGHTA and CDR2 is FQGNSA in the germline V gene. This CDR3 region has 11 residues. Trimming left V 5 bases short and J 3 bases short, with 4 bases between. CDR3 region: CASSTEETQYF. The CDR3 DNA is TGTGCCAGCAGCACGGAAGAGACCCAGTACTTC.

This clone was seen a few times. V usage is TRBV28 and J usage is TRBJ2-7; the match to TRBD1 covers 8 bases. CDR3 size: 15 residues. Germline trimming cut 4 bases from V and 0 bases from J; bases unmatched to any gene: 5. Per germline, CDR1 MDHEN and CDR2 SYDVKM. The CDR3 reads CASSSTGALSYEQYF. The CDR3 nucleotides read TGTGCCAGCAGTTCGACAGGGGCCCTCTCCTACGAGCAGTACTTC.

This clone was observed once. The V call is TRBV18, the J call TRBJ2-1; 10 nucleotides line up with TRBD1. The CDR3 is made up of 15 amino acids. Trimming at V came to 4 bases and at J to 3 bases, leaving 3 bases not matched to a gene. Per the germline V gene, CDR1 is KGHSH and CDR2 is LQKENI. Written as DNA, the CDR3 is TGTGCCAGCTCACTGGGACAGGGGAACTACAATGAGCAGTTCTTC. Protein: CASSLGQGNYNEQFF.

The CDR3: CASSAVQRDEQYF. CDR3 nucleotides: TGTGCCAGCTCGGCGGTCCAGCGGGACGAGCAGTACTTC. The genes are TRBV2 and TRBJ2-7, with a possible D match to TRBD2 (6 bases). This CDR3 is built from 13 residues. V was pared by 8 bases and J by 5 bases, with 16 bases between. Germline V gene sequence: CDR1 SNHLY, CDR2 FYNNEI.